Below, 29 T cell receptor beta chains from the same sample are listed, as sequenced in a study of T-cell memory formation after mild COVID-19 (dated by TCRdb to the early 2020s). The library was prepared using 5' RACE. Sequencing relied on an Illumina NovaSeq 6000. TCRdb cleaned the public reads at Q25 with fastp, built clones with MiXCR and kept in-frame beta chains. Merged by CDR3 protein, the rows form single entries marked with the most common genes and DNA. This sample is represented by under 300,000 distinct CDR3 sequences; approximately 8.4% of them were singletons. In total, the top ten clones hold approximately 23% of the sample. The specimen was PBMCs or a T cell subset sorted from them (not recorded which). The receptors stem from a young man who had mild COVID-19 (a few samples of this study predate the infection). The sample titles of this study are shuffled in the database, so cell type and time point are left out; the donor was told from shared clones.

Ten or more counts support this clonotype. The J gene is TRBJ2-2, the V gene TRBV7-6, with 7 bases lining up with TRBD1. J gave up 2 bases and V 5 bases, and 8 bases lay outside the gene matches. Germline V gives CDR1 SGHVS, CDR2 FNYEAQ. This CDR3 contains 16 residues. CDR3 sequence (DNA): TGTGCCAGCAGCAGTCGGGACAGAATTAACACCGGGGAGCTGTTTTTT. This translates into CASSSRDRINTGELFF.

This clonotype was detected only a few times. The chain joins TRBV7-2 to TRBJ2-1; D might be TRBD1 (5 bases). Germline loops: CDR1 SGHTA, CDR2 FQGNSA. The CDR3 consists of 15 residues. V dropped 2 bases and J dropped 10 bases, with 18 bases sitting between them. CDR3 bases: TGTGCCAGCAGCTTACACTCTGGCTCCAACAGGGAGCAGTTCTTC. This sequence encodes CASSLHSGSNREQFF.

The J gene is TRBJ1-2, the V gene TRBV5-6; the D is unclear. This CDR3 spans 13 amino acids. Trimming cost V 0 bases and J 3 bases, with 6 bases left between them. The germline gives CDR1 SGHDT, CDR2 YYEEEE. In DNA form, the CDR3 reads TGTGCCAGCAGCTTGGGCAGCTACTATGGCTACACCTTC. The encoded protein is CASSLGSYYGYTF.

This clonotype was seen only a few times. V and J are TRBV5-1 and TRBJ2-1; TRBD2 agrees at 13 bases. The CDR3 spans 15 residues. The ends lost 4 bases at V and 5 bases at J; junction bases unmatched: 3. Germline lookup yields CDR1 SGHRS and CDR2 YFSETQ. CDR3 in DNA: TGCGCCAGCAGCAGGGGACTAGCGGGGCACAATGAGCAGTTCTTC. Translation: CASSRGLAGHNEQFF.

The chain carries TRBV21-1 and TRBJ2-5; the D call in the table, TRBD2, was not verified against the DNA. TRBV21-1 is annotated as a pseudogene. CDR3 size: 15 residues. CDR3 bases: TGTGCCAGCAGCAGCCGGACTAGCGGGAAAGAGACCCAGTACTTC. Translating it yields CASSSRTSGKETQYF.

This clonotype was seen a few times. V gene TRBV3-1 combines with J gene TRBJ2-1; 11 positions agree with TRBD2. After removal of 1 base from V and 5 bases from J, the junction contained 7 bases not matched to a gene. The CDR3 loop spans 17 amino acids. Germline V gene data show CDR1 as LGHDT and CDR2 as YNNKEL (reference sequence). The CDR3 nucleotides read TGTGCCAGCAGCCAAGGGGGGGGACTAGCGGTGCACAATGAGCAGTTCTTC. This codes for CASSQGGGLAVHNEQFF.

This clonotype was seen a handful of times. V and J are TRBV7-2 and TRBJ2-7; D gene unclear. Germline CDR1 SGHTA, CDR2 FQGNSA. This CDR3 is 13 amino acids long. V was trimmed by 1 base and J by 7 bases, leaving 11 bases between them. CDR3 region: CASSLGSLGEQYF. The CDR3 DNA follows: TGTGCCAGCAGCTTAGGGAGCTTGGGGGAGCAGTACTTC.

The chain links TRBV7-9 to TRBJ2-5, with D perhaps matching TRBD2 (6 bases). The CDR3 totals 16 residues. In germline, CDR1 is SEHNR, CDR2 FQNEAQ (reference sequence). With 1 base removed from V and 0 bases from J, the gap between germline ends came to 12 bases. CDR3 amino acids: CASSLVVGGHQETQYF. In DNA, the CDR3 is TGTGCCAGCAGCTTAGTGGTCGGGGGACACCAAGAGACCCAGTACTTC.

The sample holds a few counts of this clonotype. The chain joins TRBV5-4 to TRBJ1-2, with 9 bases identical to TRBD1. Trimming removed 4 bases from V and 2 bases from J; junction bases left unmatched: 9. This CDR3 has 16 amino acids. Per the germline V gene, CDR1 is SGHNT and CDR2 is YYREEE (reference sequence). In DNA form, the CDR3 reads TGTGCCAGCAGCCTATTCCGGACAGGGGACAACTATGGCTACACCTTC. This sequence encodes CASSLFRTGDNYGYTF.

DNA for the CDR3: TGTGCCAGCAGTTACCGAGCGGCCACAGATACGCAGTATTTT. Translating gives CASSYRAATDTQYF. The chain couples TRBV6-6 to TRBJ2-3; the D gene is possibly TRBD2 (5 bases). This CDR3 spans 14 amino acids. Germline V gene lookup returns CDR1 MNHNY and CDR2 SVGAGI (reference sequence). The ends were cut back, 2 bases at V and 2 bases at J, with 8 bases in the middle.

This clonotype was observed at least ten times. The CDR3 nucleotides are TGTGCCAGCTCACCTCAGGTACGGACTGAAGCTTTCTTT. As protein: CASSPQVRTEAFF. V usage is TRBV18 and J usage is TRBJ1-1; D unclear. CDR3 length equals 13 residues. Germline V gene sequence: CDR1 KGHSH, CDR2 LQKENI. V lost 3 bases and J lost 5, with 10 bases in between. The whole variable domain, remainder taken from reference TRBV18 and TRBJ1-1, is NAGVMQNPRHLVRRRGQEARLRCSPMKGHSHVYWYRQLPEEGLKFMVYLQKENIIDESGMPKERFSAEFPKEGPSILRIQQVVRGDSAAYFCASSPQVRTEAFFGQGTRLTVV.

The J gene is TRBJ2-5, the V gene TRBV20-1; TRBD1 aligns across 7 bases. V lost 2 bases, J lost 1 base, and 4 bases stayed unmatched. The CDR3 runs to 14 residues. Germline lookup yields CDR1 DFQATT and CDR2 SNEGSKA (reference sequence). For the CDR3, the DNA is TGCAGTGCTAGAAAGGGACAGTCCCAAGAGACCCAGTACTTC. Its translation: CSARKGQSQETQYF.

V and J are TRBV6-5 and TRBJ2-7, with TRBD1 identical over 7 bases. This CDR3 has 15 residues. CDR1 is MNHEY and CDR2 is SVGAGI in the germline V gene. Trimming removed 5 bases from V and 5 bases from J; junction bases left unmatched: 12. CDR3 nucleotides: TGTGCCAGCAGTAAAACAGGGGCTTTAGGGGACGAGCAGTACTTC. It codes for CASSKTGALGDEQYF.

This clonotype was detected a few times. The DNA of the CDR3 is TGTGCCAGCAGTGGGGCCAACTCCTACGAGCAGTACTTC. This encodes CASSGANSYEQYF. The chain recombines TRBV9 with TRBJ2-7, with D possibly matching TRBD1 (5 bases). The germline CDR1 and CDR2 sequences are SGDLS and YYNGEE. The CDR3 has 13 residues. V was trimmed by 5 bases and J by 0 bases, leaving 9 bases between them.

The rearrangement uses TRBV9 and TRBJ1-2, with D unclear. Per germline, CDR1 SGDLS and CDR2 YYNGEE. V was clipped by 4 bases and J by 3 bases, with 13 bases between them. This CDR3 has 14 amino acids. The CDR3 reads CASSLKMADYGYTF. DNA for the CDR3: TGTGCCAGCAGCTTAAAGATGGCTGACTATGGCTACACCTTC.

The rearrangement links TRBV28 to TRBJ1-2; D is unresolved. Germline V lookup: CDR1 MDHEN, CDR2 SYDVKM. V was pared by 6 bases and J by 5 bases, with 10 bases between. The CDR3 spans 12 residues. The CDR3 bases are TGTGCCAGCAGGTCCTCTTCTTATGGCTACACCTTC. Its protein is CASRSSSYGYTF.

This clonotype has more than one count but fewer than ten. The chain has TRBV12-3 or TRBV12-4 and TRBJ2-7, with TRBD1 matching over 9 bases. V shed 6 bases and J 5 bases; nucleotides not matched to a gene: 8. The CDR3 runs to 14 residues. CDR3 residues: CASSRTGEVNEQYF. The DNA for the CDR3 is TGTGCCAGCAGCAGGACAGGGGAAGTCAACGAGCAGTACTTC.

The chain uses TRBV12-3 or TRBV12-4 and TRBJ1-1; D is unclear. V lost 0 bases and J lost 8, with 13 bases in between. CDR3 length: 14 amino acids. CDR3 in DNA: TGTGCCAGCAGTTTAGCGGTCCGGTCGGTCGAAGCTTTCTTT. This codes for CASSLAVRSVEAFF.

CDR3 DNA sequence: TGTGCCAGCAGCCAAGCTGGGTTTAGCGGTGCCGGGGAGCTGTTTTTT. It specifies CASSQAGFSGAGELFF. This sequence joins TRBV3-1 and TRBJ2-2, with D maybe TRBD2 (6 bases). Germline CDR1 reads LGHDT; CDR2 reads YNNKEL (reference sequence). V was trimmed by 1 base and J by 6 bases, leaving 15 bases between them. The length of the CDR3 is 16 residues. The whole variable domain, filled in from reference TRBV3-1 and TRBJ2-2, reads DTAVSQTPKYLVTQMGNDKSIKCEQNLGHDTMYWYKQDSKKFLKIMFSYNNKELIINETVPNRFSPKSPDKAHLNLHINSLELGDSAVYFCASSQAGFSGAGELFFGEGSRLTVL.

This clonotype was recorded many times. The V gene is TRBV5-6, the J gene TRBJ2-5; D not resolved. Germline-derived CDR1 and CDR2 are SGHDT and YYEEEE. With 0 bases removed from V and 9 bases from J, the gap between germline ends came to 9 bases. There are 12 residues in the CDR3. This chain's CDR3 is CASSLVSDPQYF. The CDR3 nucleotides read TGTGCCAGCAGCTTGGTTTCCGATCCCCAGTACTTC.

This clonotype occurred many times. The chain joins TRBV7-2 to TRBJ2-7, with 8 bases lining up with TRBD1. Germline assignment: CDR1 SGHTA and CDR2 FQGNSA. V gave up 5 bases and J gave up 6 bases; unmatched junction bases: 3. The CDR3 length is 12 residues. The CDR3 region is CASSRDRGEQYF. The CDR3 region has the DNA TGTGCCAGCAGCCGAGACAGGGGCGAGCAGTACTTC. The full variable domain, with the rest looked up from reference TRBV7-2 and TRBJ2-7, is GAGVSQSPSNKVTEKGKDVELRCDPISGHTALYWYRQSLGQGLEFLIYFQGNSAPDKSGLPSDRFSAERTGGSVSTLTIQRTQQEDSAVYLCASSRDRGEQYFGPGTRLTVT.

The J gene is TRBJ2-3, the V gene TRBV12-3 or TRBV12-4; TRBD2 matches 13 bases. The CDR3 totals 17 residues. V dropped 3 bases and J dropped 0; count of bases not matched to a gene: 3. The CDR3 DNA sequence: TGTGCCAGCAGTTTGACTAGCGGGGGGTCGAGCACAGATACGCAGTATTTT. It codes for CASSLTSGGSSTDTQYF.

This clonotype was detected a few times. V is TRBV6-2 or TRBV6-3 and J is TRBJ2-1; a possible D gene is TRBD2 (5 bases). Per the germline V gene, CDR1 is MNHEY and CDR2 is SVGEGT. CDR3 length equals 16 residues. Between the trimmed V and J ends, which lost 6 bases and 0 bases, there was a span of 15 bases. The chain's CDR3 is CASRPVRRGSYNEQFF. DNA of the CDR3: TGTGCCAGCAGGCCTGTGCGACGGGGCTCCTACAATGAGCAGTTCTTC.

In this sample, this clonotype turned up a few times. The V and J genes are TRBV5-6 and TRBJ1-4; D ambiguous. Germline values: CDR1 SGHDT, CDR2 YYEEEE. The CDR3 sequence is 14 residues long. Trimming removed 6 bases at V and 8 bases at J, with 17 bases between. The CDR3 loop reads CASNEAANREKLFF. CDR3 DNA: TGTGCCAGCAATGAGGCCGCGAATAGGGAAAAACTGTTTTTT.

The chain is built from TRBV6-5 and TRBJ1-5; D not resolved. The CDR3 extends over 14 amino acids. Trimming took off 0 bases at V and 3 bases at J, with 6 bases between the two ends. Germline V gene data show CDR1 as MNHEY and CDR2 as SVGAGI. CDR3 residues: CASSYSNTNQPQHF. The CDR3 DNA reads as TGTGCCAGCAGTTACTCGAACACCAATCAGCCCCAGCATTTT.

The genes are TRBV5-1 and TRBJ2-5; D may be TRBD1 (6 bases). Trimming removed 2 bases from V and 5 bases from J, with 19 bases in between. CDR1 SGHRS and CDR2 YFSETQ come from the germline V gene. The CDR3 totals 16 residues. The CDR3 here is CASSLTGSELLETQYF. CDR3 DNA: TGCGCCAGCAGCTTAACAGGGTCGGAGCTACTGGAGACCCAGTACTTC.

The rearrangement uses TRBV7-2 and TRBJ2-7; the D is unclear. V was shortened by 1 base and J by 6 bases, with 13 bases between the two germline ends. Germline-derived CDR1 and CDR2 are SGHTA and FQGNSA. The CDR3 has 14 residues. The CDR3 DNA is TGTGCCAGCAGCTTAGTACCCGGGCAGTCCGAGCAGTACTTC. Translation gives CASSLVPGQSEQYF.

The rearrangement uses TRBV20-1 and TRBJ2-7; D uncertain. Per germline, CDR1 DFQATT and CDR2 SNEGSKA (reference sequence). Trimming shortened V by 3 bases and J by 3 bases, and 18 bases separated the two germline ends. The CDR3 has 15 residues. CDR3 amino acids: CSAREGRGSYYEQYF. The CDR3, as DNA: TGCAGTGCTAGGGAAGGGCGCGGCTCCTACTACGAGCAGTACTTC.

The chain uses TRBV12-3 or TRBV12-4 and TRBJ2-1, with unresolved D. CDR3 length: 13 residues. Trimming removed 1 base from V and 12 bases from J, with 13 bases in between. CDR3 region: CASSLVGLYGQFF. In DNA, the CDR3 is TGTGCCAGCAGTTTAGTAGGGTTGTACGGGCAGTTCTTC.